The 5 T cell receptor beta chains presented below share a single source sample, sequenced in a study of T cells in Graves' hyperthyroidism and ophthalmopathy. Amplification of TCR beta CDR3 regions used RNA as the template. HTBI primers were the set used in a first-round RT-PCR of the TCR CDR3. MiXCR was run by TCRdb on the multiplex PCR reads, yielding one entry per CDR3 protein. Of 350,000 or so distinct CDR3 sequences listed, less than 20% were seen once; the top ten hold roughly a sixth. The sequenced sample consisted of blood. These receptors all come from a woman aged 40 to 50 with Graves' ophthalmopathy.

This clonotype came up many times. The chain has TRBV7-3 and TRBJ2-6, with 7 bases fitting TRBD1. This CDR3 region has 18 residues. V lost 0 bases, J lost 1 base, and 6 bases stayed unmatched. Germline CDR1 reads SGHTA; CDR2 reads FQGTGA. The CDR3 sequence is CASSLTGQVFSGANVLTF. The DNA of the CDR3 is TGTGCCAGCAGCTTAACTGGACAGGTCTTTTCTGGGGCCAACGTCCTGACTTTC.

Many counts were recorded for this clonotype. The J gene is TRBJ2-7, the V gene TRBV28; the match to TRBD1 covers 7 bases. The CDR3 covers 14 residues. V gave up 6 bases and J gave up 1 base; unmatched junction bases: 6. Germline lookup yields CDR1 MDHEN and CDR2 SYDVKM. The CDR3 DNA sequence: TGTGCCAGCAGCGACAGGGAACAGTCCTACGAGCAGTACTTC. Protein sequence: CASSDREQSYEQYF.

In this sample, this clonotype turned up many times. J is TRBJ2-5 and V is TRBV12-3 or TRBV12-4; TRBD2 matches at 14 bases. After removal of 5 bases from V and 5 bases from J, the junction contained 10 bases not matched to a gene. CDR3 length: 17 amino acids. CDR3 sequence reads: CASSLGGTSGRGETQYF. The CDR3 DNA reads as TGTGCCAGCAGTCTCGGAGGGACTAGCGGGAGAGGGGAGACCCAGTACTTC.

This clonotype was detected many times. This chain joins TRBV6-2 or TRBV6-3 and TRBJ2-7, with D possibly TRBD1 on 5 matching bases. Germline CDR1 and CDR2: MNHEY and SVGEGT. V shed 8 bases and J shed 1 base, with 12 bases lying between them. This CDR3 region has 13 residues. Here the CDR3 DNA reads TGTGCCAGCGTCGGAGACAGTTCCTACGAGCAGTACTTC. Encoded protein: CASVGDSSYEQYF.

Note on this clonotype: A clone one base away is much larger, so this may be a read error. The chain carries TRBV12-3 or TRBV12-4 and TRBJ1-2; D not resolved. The germline V and J ends were trimmed by 5 bases and 2 bases, with 12 bases remaining between them. CDR3 length: 14 amino acids. The DNA for the CDR3 is TGTGCCAGCAGTCCCCGTGCCGAGAACTATGGCTACACCTTC. Translation: CASSPRAENYGYTF.